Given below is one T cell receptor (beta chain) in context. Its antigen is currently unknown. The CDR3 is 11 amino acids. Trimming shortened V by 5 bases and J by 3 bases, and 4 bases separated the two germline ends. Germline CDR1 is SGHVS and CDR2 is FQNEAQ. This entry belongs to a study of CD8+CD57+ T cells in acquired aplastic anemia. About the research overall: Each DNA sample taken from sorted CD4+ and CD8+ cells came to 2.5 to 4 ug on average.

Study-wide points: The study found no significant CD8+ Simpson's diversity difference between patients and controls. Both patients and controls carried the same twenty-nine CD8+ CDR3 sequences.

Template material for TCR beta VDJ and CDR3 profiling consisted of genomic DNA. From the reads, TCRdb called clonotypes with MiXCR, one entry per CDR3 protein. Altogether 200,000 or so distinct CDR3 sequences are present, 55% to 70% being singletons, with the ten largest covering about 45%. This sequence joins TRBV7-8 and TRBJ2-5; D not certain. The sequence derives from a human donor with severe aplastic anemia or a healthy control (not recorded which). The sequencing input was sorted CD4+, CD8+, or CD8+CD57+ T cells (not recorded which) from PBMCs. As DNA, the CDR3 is TGTGCCAGCAGCATCAAAGAGACCCAGTACTTC. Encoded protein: CASSIKETQYF.